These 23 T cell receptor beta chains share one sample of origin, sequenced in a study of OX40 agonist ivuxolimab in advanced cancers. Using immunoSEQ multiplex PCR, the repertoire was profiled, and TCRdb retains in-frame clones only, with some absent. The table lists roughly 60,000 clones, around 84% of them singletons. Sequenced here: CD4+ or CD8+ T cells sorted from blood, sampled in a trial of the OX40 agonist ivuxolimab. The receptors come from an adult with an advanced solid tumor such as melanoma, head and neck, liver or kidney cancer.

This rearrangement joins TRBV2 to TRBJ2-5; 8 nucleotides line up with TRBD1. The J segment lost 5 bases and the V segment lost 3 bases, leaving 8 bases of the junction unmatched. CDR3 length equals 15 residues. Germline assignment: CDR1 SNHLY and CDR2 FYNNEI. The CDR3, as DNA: TGTGCCAGCAGTGATTTGGGGACAGGAGCCGAGACCCAGTACTTC. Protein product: CASSDLGTGAETQYF.

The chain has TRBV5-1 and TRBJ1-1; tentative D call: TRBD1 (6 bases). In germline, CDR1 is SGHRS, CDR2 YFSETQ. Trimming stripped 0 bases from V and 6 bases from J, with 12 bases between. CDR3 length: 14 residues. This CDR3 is CASSLGGPGAEAFF. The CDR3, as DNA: TGCGCCAGCAGCTTGGGGGGGCCTGGAGCTGAAGCTTTCTTT. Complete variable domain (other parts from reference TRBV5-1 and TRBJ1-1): KAGVTQTPRYLIKTRGQQVTLSCSPISGHRSVSWYQQTPGQGLQFLFEYFSETQRNKGNFPGRFSGRQFSNSRSEMNVSTLELGDSALYLCASSLGGPGAEAFFGQGTRLTVV.

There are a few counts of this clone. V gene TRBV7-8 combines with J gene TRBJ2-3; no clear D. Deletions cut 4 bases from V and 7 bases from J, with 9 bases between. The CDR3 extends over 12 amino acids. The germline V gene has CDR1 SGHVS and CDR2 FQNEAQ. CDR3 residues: CASSSYTNTQYF. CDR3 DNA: TGTGCCAGCAGCTCCTACACCAATACGCAGTATTTT.

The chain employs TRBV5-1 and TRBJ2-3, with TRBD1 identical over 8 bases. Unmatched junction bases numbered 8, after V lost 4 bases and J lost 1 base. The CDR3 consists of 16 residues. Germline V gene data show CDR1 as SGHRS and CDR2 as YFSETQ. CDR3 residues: CASSTWTGKGTDTQYF. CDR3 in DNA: TGCGCCAGCAGCACTTGGACAGGGAAGGGCACAGATACGCAGTATTTT.

CDR3 DNA: TGTGCCAGCAGCTTGACAGGGGCCCAAGAGACCCAGTACTTC. It encodes CASSLTGAQETQYF. The chain couples TRBV5-8 to TRBJ2-5; 7 nucleotides match TRBD1. The CDR3 is made up of 14 amino acids. V lost 1 base to trimming and J lost 1 base; unmatched junction nucleotides: 1. CDR1 and CDR2 from the germline V gene are SGHTS and YDEGEE. The full variable domain, completed using reference TRBV5-8 and TRBJ2-5, is EAGVTQSPTHLIKTRGQQATLRCSPISGHTSVYWYQQALGLGLQFLLWYDEGEERNRGNFPPRFSGRQFPNYSSELNVNALELEDSALYLCASSLTGAQETQYFGPGTRLLVL.

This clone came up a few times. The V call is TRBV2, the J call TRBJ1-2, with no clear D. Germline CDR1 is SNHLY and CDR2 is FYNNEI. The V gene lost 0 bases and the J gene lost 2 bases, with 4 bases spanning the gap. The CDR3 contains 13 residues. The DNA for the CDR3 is TGTGCCAGCAGTGAAGCTCCCAACTATGGCTACACCTTC. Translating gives CASSEAPNYGYTF.

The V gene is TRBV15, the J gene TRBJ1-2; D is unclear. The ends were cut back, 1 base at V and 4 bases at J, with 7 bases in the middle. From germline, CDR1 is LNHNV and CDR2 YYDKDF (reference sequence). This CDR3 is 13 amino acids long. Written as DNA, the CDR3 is TGTGCCACCAGCAGAGGAGGCCCCTATGGCTACACCTTC. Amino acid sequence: CATSRGGPYGYTF. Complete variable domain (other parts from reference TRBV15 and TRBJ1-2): DAMVIQNPRYQVTQFGKPVTLSCSQTLNHNVMYWYQQKSSQAPKLLFHYYDKDFNNEADTPDNFQSRRPNTSFCFLDIRSPGLGDTAMYLCATSRGGPYGYTFGSGTRLTVV.

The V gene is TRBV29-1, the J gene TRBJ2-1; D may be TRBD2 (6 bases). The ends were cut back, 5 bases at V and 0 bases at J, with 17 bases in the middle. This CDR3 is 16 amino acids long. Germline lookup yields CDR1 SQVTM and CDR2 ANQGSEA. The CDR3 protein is CSVRDYGGNSYNEQFF. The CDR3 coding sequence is TGCAGCGTTCGCGACTATGGCGGGAACTCCTACAATGAGCAGTTCTTC.

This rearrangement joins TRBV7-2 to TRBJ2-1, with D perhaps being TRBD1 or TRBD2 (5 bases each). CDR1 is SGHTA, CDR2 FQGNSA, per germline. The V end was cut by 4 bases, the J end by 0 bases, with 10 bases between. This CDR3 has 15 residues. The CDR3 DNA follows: TGTGCCAGCAGCTCCTCCGGGACCTCCTACAATGAGCAGTTCTTC. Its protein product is CASSSSGTSYNEQFF.

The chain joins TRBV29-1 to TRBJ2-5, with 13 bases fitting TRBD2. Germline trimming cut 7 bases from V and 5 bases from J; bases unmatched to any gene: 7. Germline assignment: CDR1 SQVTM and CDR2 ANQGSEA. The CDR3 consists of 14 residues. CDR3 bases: TGCAGCGAACTAGCGGGAGGGTCAGGGGAGACCCAGTACTTC. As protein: CSELAGGSGETQYF. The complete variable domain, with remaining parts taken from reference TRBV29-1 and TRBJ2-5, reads SAVISQKPSRDICQRGTSLTIQCQVDSQVTMMFWYRQQPGQSLTLIATANQGSEATYESGFVIDKFPISRPNLTFSTLTVSNMSPEDSSIYLCSELAGGSGETQYFGPGTRLLVL.

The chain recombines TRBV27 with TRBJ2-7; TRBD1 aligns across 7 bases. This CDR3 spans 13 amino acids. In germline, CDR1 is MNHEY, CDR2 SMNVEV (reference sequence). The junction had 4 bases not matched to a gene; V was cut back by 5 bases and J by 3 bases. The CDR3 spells CASSDRASYEQYF. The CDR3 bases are TGTGCCAGCAGTGACAGGGCCAGCTACGAGCAGTACTTC.

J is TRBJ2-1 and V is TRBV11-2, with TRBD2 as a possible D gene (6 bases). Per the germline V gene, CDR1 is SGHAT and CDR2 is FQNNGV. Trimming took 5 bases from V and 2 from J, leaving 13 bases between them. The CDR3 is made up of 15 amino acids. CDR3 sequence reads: CASSRTGLAYNEQFF. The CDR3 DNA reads TGTGCCAGCAGCCGAACGGGACTCGCCTACAATGAGCAGTTCTTC.

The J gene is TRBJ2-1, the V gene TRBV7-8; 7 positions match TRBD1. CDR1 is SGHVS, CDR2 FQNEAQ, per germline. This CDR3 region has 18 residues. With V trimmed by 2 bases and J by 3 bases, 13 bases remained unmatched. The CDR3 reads CASSLKGARGVGYNEQFF. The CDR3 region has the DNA TGTGCCAGCAGCTTAAAGGGGGCCAGGGGAGTTGGCTACAATGAGCAGTTCTTC.

CDR3 region: CAWSVMEVAEQYF. The CDR3 DNA reads TGTGCCTGGAGTGTAATGGAGGTCGCCGAGCAGTACTTC. The chain joins TRBV30 to TRBJ2-7; D may be TRBD2 (5 bases). CDR1 GTSNPN and CDR2 SVGIG come from the germline V gene (reference sequence). Trimming took off 0 bases at V and 6 bases at J, with 12 bases between the two ends. The CDR3 is made up of 13 amino acids. Complete variable domain (other parts from reference TRBV30 and TRBJ2-7): SQTIHQWPATLVQPVGSPLSLECTVEGTSNPNLYWYRQAAGRGLQLLFYSVGIGQISSEVPQNLSASRPQDRQFILSSKKLLLSDSGFYLCAWSVMEVAEQYFGPGTRLTVT.

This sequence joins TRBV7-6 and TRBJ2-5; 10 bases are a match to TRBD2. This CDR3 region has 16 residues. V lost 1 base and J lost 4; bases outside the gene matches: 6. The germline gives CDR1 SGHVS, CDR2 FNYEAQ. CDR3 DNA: TGTGCCAGCAGCTTAGAAAGCGGGGGGGCTGGAGAGACCCAGTACTTC. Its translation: CASSLESGGAGETQYF.

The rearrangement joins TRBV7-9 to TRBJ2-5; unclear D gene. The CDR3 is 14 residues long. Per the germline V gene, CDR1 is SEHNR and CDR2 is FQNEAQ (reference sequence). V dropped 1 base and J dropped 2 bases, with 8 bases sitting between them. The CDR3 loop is CASSLGGQQETQYF. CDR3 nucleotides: TGTGCCAGCAGCTTAGGCGGCCAACAAGAGACCCAGTACTTC. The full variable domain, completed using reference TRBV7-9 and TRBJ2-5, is DTGVSQNPRHKITKRGQNVTFRCDPISEHNRLYWYRQTLGQGPEFLTYFQNEAQLEKSRLLSDRFSAERPKGSFSTLEIQRTEQGDSAMYLCASSLGGQQETQYFGPGTRLLVL.

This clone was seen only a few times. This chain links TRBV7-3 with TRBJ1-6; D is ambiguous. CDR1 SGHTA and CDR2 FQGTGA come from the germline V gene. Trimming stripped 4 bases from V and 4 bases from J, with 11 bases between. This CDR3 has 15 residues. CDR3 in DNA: TGTGCCAGCAGCTCCTCCGGCTATTATAATTCACCCCTCCACTTT. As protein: CASSSSGYYNSPLHF.

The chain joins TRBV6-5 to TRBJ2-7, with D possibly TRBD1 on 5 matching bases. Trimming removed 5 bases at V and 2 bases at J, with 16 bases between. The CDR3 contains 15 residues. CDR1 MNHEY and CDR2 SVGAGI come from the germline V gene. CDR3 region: CASSDFGDSTYEQYF. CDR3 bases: TGTGCCAGCAGTGACTTTGGAGACAGCACCTACGAGCAGTACTTC.

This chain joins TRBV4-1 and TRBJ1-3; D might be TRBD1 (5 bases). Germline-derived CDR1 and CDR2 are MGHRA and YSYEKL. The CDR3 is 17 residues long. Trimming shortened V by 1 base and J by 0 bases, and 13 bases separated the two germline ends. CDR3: CASSQGQGANSGNTIYF. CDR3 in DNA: TGCGCCAGCAGCCAAGGTCAGGGAGCAAACTCTGGAAACACCATATATTTT.

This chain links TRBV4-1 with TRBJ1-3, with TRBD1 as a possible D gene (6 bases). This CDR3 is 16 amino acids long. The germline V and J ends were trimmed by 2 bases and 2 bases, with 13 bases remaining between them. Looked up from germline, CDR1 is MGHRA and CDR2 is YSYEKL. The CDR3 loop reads CASSQREGGTGNTIYF. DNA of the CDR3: TGCGCCAGCAGCCAAAGGGAGGGGGGTACTGGAAACACCATATATTTT.

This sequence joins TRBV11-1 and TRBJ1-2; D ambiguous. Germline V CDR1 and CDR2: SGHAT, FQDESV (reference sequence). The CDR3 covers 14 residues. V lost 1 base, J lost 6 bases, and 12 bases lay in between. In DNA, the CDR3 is TGTGCCAGCAGCTTAGATCGATTGACCGATGGCTACACCTTC. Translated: CASSLDRLTDGYTF.

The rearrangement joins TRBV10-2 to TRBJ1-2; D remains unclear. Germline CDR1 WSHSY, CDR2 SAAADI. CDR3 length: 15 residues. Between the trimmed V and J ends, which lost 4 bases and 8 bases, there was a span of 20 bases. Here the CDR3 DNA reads TGCGCCAGCAGTGCGACCGGGTACGACCTTGGAGGCTACACCTTC. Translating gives CASSATGYDLGGYTF.

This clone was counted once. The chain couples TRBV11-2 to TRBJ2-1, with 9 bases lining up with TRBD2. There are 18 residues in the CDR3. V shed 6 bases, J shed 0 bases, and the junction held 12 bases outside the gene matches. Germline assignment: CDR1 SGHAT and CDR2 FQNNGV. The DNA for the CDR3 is TGTGCCAGCAGGGACTTAGCGGGAGTTCCCAGCTCCTACAATGAGCAGTTCTTC. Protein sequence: CASRDLAGVPSSYNEQFF.